A selection of T cell receptor beta chains follows, all from one sample in a study of beta chain features in type 1 diabetes. TCRdb's table, derived via immunoSEQ multiplex PCR, lists solely in-frame clones and lacks some. The table lists 150,000 to 200,000 clones, roughly 9% of them singletons, with 0.7% in the top ten. Sequences were obtained from central memory CD4+ T cells from blood. All receptors derive from a woman in her twenties or thirties with type 1 diabetes. Each CDR3 is given with its conserved first and last residue. A D gene is named only where the DNA matches it firmly. The listing skips clone size in some rows; elsewhere it reads once, few, many or a size class.

d_call j_call clone_size cdr3_length v_call cdr3_nt cdr3_aa
TRBD2 TRBJ2-2 NA 15 TRBV30 TGTGCCTGGAGTAGGACTAGCGGGGTCACCGGGGAGCTGTTTTTT CAWSRTSGVTGELFF
TRBD1 TRBJ1-4 few 15 TRBV18 TGTGCCAGCTCACTAGACAGGGCCGGGAGTGAAAAACTGTTTTTT CASSLDRAGSEKLFF
NA TRBJ2-1 many 15 TRBV4-2 TGTGCCAGCAGCCAAGATTATCGGGAGCTGAATGAGCAGTTCTTC CASSQDYRELNEQFF
TRBD1 TRBJ1-1 few 14 TRBV6-1 TGTGCCAGCAGTTGGGACAGTATGAACACTGAAGCTTTCTTT CASSWDSMNTEAFF
NA TRBJ1-2 NA 15 TRBV4-2 TGTGCCAGCAGCCAAGTTACACAGCCGTCTTATGGCTACACCTTC CASSQVTQPSYGYTF
TRBD2 TRBJ2-1 NA 15 TRBV18 TGTGCCAGCTCAGCCGGGACTAGAACCTTCCATGAGCAGTTCTTC CASSAGTRTFHEQFF
NA TRBJ2-3 NA 17 TRBV18 TGTGCCAGCTCACCCCAGCTTCTAGGAGGGCGAGGAGATACGCAGTATTTT CASSPQLLGGRGDTQYF
TRBD1 TRBJ2-1 NA 14 TRBV6-5 TGTGCCAGCAGGGAGGACAGGGGTTTCGATGAGCAGTTCTTC CASREDRGFDEQFF
NA TRBJ2-1 few 15 TRBV18 TGTGCCAGCTCCCGACAAGATCTCACTGATGGTGAGCAGTTCTTC CASSRQDLTDGEQFF
TRBD1 TRBJ1-1 NA 13 TRBV18 TGTGCCAGCTCACCACGACAGGGGGCTTGGGCTTTCTTT CASSPRQGAWAFF
TRBD1 TRBJ1-2 few 13 TRBV11-1 TGTGCCAGCAGCGCGCAGGGGGCGCGGGGCTACACCTTC CASSAQGARGYTF
TRBD1 TRBJ2-1 NA 16 TRBV6-6 TGTGCCAGCAGTTACAGGGAGACAGGGATGAACAATGAGCAGTTCTTC CASSYRETGMNNEQFF
NA TRBJ2-2 few 16 TRBV7-9 TGTGCCAGCAGCACTGTCCCAAAGTCGAACACCGGGGAGCTGTTTTTT CASSTVPKSNTGELFF
TRBD2 TRBJ2-1 few 17 TRBV19 TGTGCCAGTAGTGGGGGGCTAGCGGGGGACCTACGCAATGAGCAGTTCTTC CASSGGLAGDLRNEQFF
TRBD2 TRBJ2-1 few 15 TRBV29-1 TGCAGCGTTGAAGTGGGTAGCGGGGGATACAATGAGCAGTTCTTC CSVEVGSGGYNEQFF
NA TRBJ2-3 NA 12 TRBV9 TGTGCCAGCAGCGTAGTGGAGTCTGCGCAGTATTTT CASSVVESAQYF
NA TRBJ1-1 few 12 TRBV29-1 TGCAGCGTTGGACAGCCGAACACTGAAGCTTTCTTT CSVGQPNTEAFF
TRBD2 TRBJ2-1 NA 18 TRBV9 TGTGCCAGCAGCGTAGAGGAACCCATAGCGGGGGAAAACAATGAGCAGTTCTTC CASSVEEPIAGENNEQFF
TRBD2 TRBJ2-5 few 14 TRBV10-3 TGTGCCAGCACGTCCCGCGGGGGACAAGAGACCCAGTACTTC CASTSRGGQETQYF
NA TRBJ2-3 few 13 TRBV9 TGTGCCAGCAGCGTGACGGGATCAGATACGCAGTATTTT CASSVTGSDTQYF
TRBD2 TRBJ2-3 NA 17 TRBV7-2 TGTGCCAGCAGCGAGATGACTAGCGGGACGAGCACAGATACGCAGTATTTT CASSEMTSGTSTDTQYF
NA TRBJ2-7 few 13 TRBV28 TGTGCCAGCTGGGCCAGGTCAGTCTACGAGCAGTACTTC CASWARSVYEQYF
TRBD1 TRBJ2-1 NA 17 TRBV27 TGTGCCAGCAGTCGCACGAGGGACAGTCTCTCCTACAATGAGCAGTTCTTC CASSRTRDSLSYNEQFF
NA TRBJ2-1 few 13 TRBV7-7 TGTGCTAGCAGCCCACAGGTCCTCAATGAGCAGTTCTTC CASSPQVLNEQFF
NA TRBJ2-1 few 12 TRBV6-5 TGTGCCTTCCGGGACTTCTACAATGAGCAGTTCTTC CAFRDFYNEQFF
TRBD1 TRBJ1-1 NA 15 TRBV6-5 TGTGCCAGCAGTCCGAGGGACAGGGGGAACACTGAAGCTTTCTTT CASSPRDRGNTEAFF
NA TRBJ2-6 few 16 TRBV6-5 TGTGCCAGCAGTTACTCGAGCCTGTGGGGGGCCAACGTCCTGACTTTC CASSYSSLWGANVLTF
TRBD2 TRBJ2-7 NA 15 TRBV18 TGTGCCAGCTCACCCTCAGCGGGAGGGGGGTACGAGCAGTACTTC CASSPSAGGGYEQYF
NA TRBJ2-3 NA 13 TRBV11-2 TGTGCCAGCAGCAGTTTAGCGGAAGATACGCAGTATTTT CASSSLAEDTQYF
NA TRBJ1-1 NA 14 TRBV18 TGTGCCAGCTCTAAAAACAGGGAGGGCACTGAAGCTTTCTTT CASSKNREGTEAFF
NA TRBJ1-1 few 14 TRBV7-3 TGTGCCAGCAGCTCCACAGGGCCGTTCACTGAAGCTTTCTTT CASSSTGPFTEAFF
NA TRBJ1-2 few 11 TRBV29-1 TGCAGCGTTGCTGGGGGAGGGGGCTACACCTTC CSVAGGGGYTF
TRBD1 TRBJ1-4 NA 14 TRBV28 TGTGCCAGCAGTTCCGGGACAGAAAATGAAAAACTGTTTTTT CASSSGTENEKLFF
NA TRBJ1-2 few 15 TRBV11-2 TGTGCCAGCAGTCGGACAATGCTAGCTAACTATGGCTACACCTTC CASSRTMLANYGYTF
TRBD1 TRBJ2-7 NA 17 TRBV5-1 TGCGCCAGCAGCTTGACCTTTCAGGGGGCTAGCAGCTACGAGCAGTACTTC CASSLTFQGASSYEQYF
NA TRBJ2-2 NA 14 TRBV6-6 TGTGCCAGCAGTTCTAACGAGGGGGTCGGGGAGCTGTTTTTT CASSSNEGVGELFF
NA TRBJ2-7 few 15 TRBV28 TGTGCCAGCATCCCGTTACTAGCAACCTCCTACGAGCAGTACTTC CASIPLLATSYEQYF
NA TRBJ2-1 NA 17 TRBV7-2 TGTGCCAGCAGCTTAGACTCCAGCGAGAGGATCTACAATGAGCAGTTCTTC CASSLDSSERIYNEQFF
TRBD2 TRBJ2-1 NA 16 TRBV7-3 TGTGCCAGCAGCCCTATAGCGGGGGCGTTTTACAATGAGCAGTTCTTC CASSPIAGAFYNEQFF
TRBD1 TRBJ2-7 NA 17 TRBV2 TGTGCCAGCAGTGAAATAGCCGGGACAGGTGGAAGGTACGAGCAGTACTTC CASSEIAGTGGRYEQYF
NA TRBJ2-2 few 16 TRBV5-1 TGCGCCAGCACCCGGATGAGCGAATCGAACACCGGGGAGCTGTTTTTT CASTRMSESNTGELFF
NA TRBJ1-1 few 15 TRBV2 TGTGCCAGCCGTGCGGGTACTGTTTTGAACACTGAAGCTTTCTTT CASRAGTVLNTEAFF
NA TRBJ2-5 NA 13 TRBV5-1 TGCGCCAGCAGCGCTGAATACGGAGGGACCCAGTACTTC CASSAEYGGTQYF